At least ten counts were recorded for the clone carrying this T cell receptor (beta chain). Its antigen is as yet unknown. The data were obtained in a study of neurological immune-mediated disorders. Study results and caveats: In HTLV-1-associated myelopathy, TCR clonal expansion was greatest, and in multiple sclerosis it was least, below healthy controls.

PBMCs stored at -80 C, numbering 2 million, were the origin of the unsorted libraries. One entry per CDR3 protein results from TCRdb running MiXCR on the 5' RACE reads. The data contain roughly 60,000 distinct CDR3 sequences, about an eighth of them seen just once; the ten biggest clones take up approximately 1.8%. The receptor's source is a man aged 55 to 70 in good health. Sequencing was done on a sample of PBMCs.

CDR3 nucleotide sequence: TGTGCCAGCACCCCCCGGCCCGGACTAGCGGGTACAGATACGCAGTATTTT. Protein product: CASTPRPGLAGTDTQYF. The chain links TRBV7-2 to TRBJ2-3; the match to TRBD2 covers 11 bases. Germline-derived CDR1 and CDR2 are SGHTA and FQGNSA. With V trimmed by 7 bases and J by 3 bases, 12 bases remained unmatched. The CDR3 is 17 amino acids.